Described below is a single TCR beta chain sequence and its context. This sample is drawn from a study of T cell clonotyping in hematopoietic cell transplantation. Only in-frame clones appear in the TCRdb table, and some are missing; sequencing was by immunoSEQ multiplex PCR. The data show 14,000 or so clones, about 98% seen once. The sequence was obtained from a female patient aged 50-65 years who had an allogeneic stem cell transplant from an unrelated donor, so T cells may come from the graft donor. Some clones in this sample may be carry-over from other donors' samples. This specimen consisted of peripheral blood mononuclear cells, obtained 30 days after allogeneic stem cell transplant.

DNA of the CDR3: TGTGCCAGCAGCTTAGACGGGACAGCCTGGGAAAAACTGTTTTTT. Its translation is CASSLDGTAWEKLFF. The chain recombines TRBV7-8 with TRBJ1-4, with TRBD1 matching 7 bases. V shed 1 base, J shed 8 bases, and the junction held 7 bases outside the gene matches. Germline lookup yields CDR1 SGHVS and CDR2 FQNEAQ. The CDR3 has 15 residues.